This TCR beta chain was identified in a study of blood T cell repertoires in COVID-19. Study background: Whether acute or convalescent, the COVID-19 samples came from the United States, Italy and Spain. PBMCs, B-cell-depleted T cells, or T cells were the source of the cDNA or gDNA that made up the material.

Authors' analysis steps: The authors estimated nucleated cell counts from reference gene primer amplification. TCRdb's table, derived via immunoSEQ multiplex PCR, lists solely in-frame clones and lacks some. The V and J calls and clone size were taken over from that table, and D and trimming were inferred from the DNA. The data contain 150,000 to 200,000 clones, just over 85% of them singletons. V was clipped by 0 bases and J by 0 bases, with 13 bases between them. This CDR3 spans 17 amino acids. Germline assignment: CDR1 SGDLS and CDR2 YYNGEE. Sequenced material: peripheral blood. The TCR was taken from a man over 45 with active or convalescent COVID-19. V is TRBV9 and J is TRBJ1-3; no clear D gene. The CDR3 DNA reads TGTGCCAGCAGCGTAGAGGCGGGCCTATACTCTGGAAACACCATATATTTT. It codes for CASSVEAGLYSGNTIYF.